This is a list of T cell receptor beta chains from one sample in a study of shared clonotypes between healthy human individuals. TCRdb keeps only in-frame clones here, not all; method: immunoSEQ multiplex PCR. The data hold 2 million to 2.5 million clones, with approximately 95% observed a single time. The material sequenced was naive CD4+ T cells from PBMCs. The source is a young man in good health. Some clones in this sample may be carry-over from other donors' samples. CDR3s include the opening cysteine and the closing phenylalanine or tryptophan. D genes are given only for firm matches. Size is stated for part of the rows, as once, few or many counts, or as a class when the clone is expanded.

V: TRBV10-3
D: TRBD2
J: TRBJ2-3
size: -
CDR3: CAITPSGSRGSTDTQYF
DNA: TGTGCCATAACCCCTAGCGGGAGTCGAGGGAGCACAGATACGCAGTATTTT

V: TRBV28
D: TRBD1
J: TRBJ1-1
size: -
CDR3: CASPSRRTGGFDTEAFF
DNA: TGTGCCAGCCCTAGCAGGCGGACAGGGGGATTCGACACTGAAGCTTTCTTT

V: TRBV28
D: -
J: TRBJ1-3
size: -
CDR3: CASSTYREASGNTIYF
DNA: TGTGCCAGCAGCACTTACAGGGAAGCCTCTGGAAACACCATATATTTT

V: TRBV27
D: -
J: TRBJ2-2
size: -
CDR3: CASREFRVSSGELFF
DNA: TGTGCCAGCAGAGAATTTAGGGTTTCGAGCGGGGAGCTGTTTTTT

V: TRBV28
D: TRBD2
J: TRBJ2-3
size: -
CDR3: CASRTRGSGRTGDTQYF
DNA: TGTGCCAGCAGAACCCGTGGTAGCGGGAGGACCGGGGATACGCAGTATTTT

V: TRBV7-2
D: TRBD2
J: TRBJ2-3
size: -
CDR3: CASSLGRTSGSDTQYF
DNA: TGTGCCAGCAGCTTAGGGAGGACTAGCGGGTCAGATACGCAGTATTTT

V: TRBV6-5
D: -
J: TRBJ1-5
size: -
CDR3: CASSRGPYSNQPQHF
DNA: TGTGCCAGCTCCAGGGGCCCCTATAGCAATCAGCCCCAGCATTTT

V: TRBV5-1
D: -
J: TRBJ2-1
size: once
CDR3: CASSLLGRSYNEQFF
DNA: TGCGCCAGCAGCTTGTTGGGGAGGTCGTACAATGAGCAGTTCTTC

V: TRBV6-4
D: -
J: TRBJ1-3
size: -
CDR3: CASSDSDPCSGNTIYF
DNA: TGTGCCAGCAGTGACTCCGATCCTTGCTCTGGAAACACCATATATTTT

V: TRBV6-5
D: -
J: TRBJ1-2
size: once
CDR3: CASSQGPRDYGYTF
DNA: TGTGCCAGCAGTCAGGGCCCCCGGGACTATGGCTACACCTTC

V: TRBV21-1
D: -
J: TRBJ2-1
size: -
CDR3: CASSKGPEGNEQFF
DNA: TGTGCCAGCAGCAAAGGGCCGGAGGGCAATGAGCAGTTCTTC

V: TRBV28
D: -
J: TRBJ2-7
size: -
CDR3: CASSLSGPEQYF
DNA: TGTGCCAGCAGTTTATCCGGGCCAGAGCAGTACTTC

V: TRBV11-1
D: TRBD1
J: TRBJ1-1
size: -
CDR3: CASSLDREAFF
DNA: TGTGCCAGCAGCTTGGACAGGGAAGCTTTCTTT

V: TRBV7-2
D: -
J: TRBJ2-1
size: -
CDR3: CASSPRTDYNEQFF
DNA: TGTGCCAGCAGCCCCCGGACAGACTACAATGAGCAGTTCTTC

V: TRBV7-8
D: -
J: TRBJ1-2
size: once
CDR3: CASSLAGIDYGYTF
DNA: TGTGCCAGCAGCTTAGCAGGGATCGACTATGGCTACACCTTC

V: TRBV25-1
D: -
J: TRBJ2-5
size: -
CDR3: CASSRRAGETQYF
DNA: TGTGCCAGCAGTCGGAGGGCAGGGGAGACCCAGTACTTC

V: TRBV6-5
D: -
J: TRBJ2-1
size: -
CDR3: CASSLWGEQFF
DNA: TGTGCCAGCAGTTTATGGGGTGAGCAGTTCTTC

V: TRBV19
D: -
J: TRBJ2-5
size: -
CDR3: CASRGRRGPQETQYF
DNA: TGTGCCAGTAGGGGGAGGCGGGGGCCGCAAGAGACCCAGTACTTC

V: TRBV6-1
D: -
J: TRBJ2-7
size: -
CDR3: CASSVTGYEQYF
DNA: TGTGCCAGCAGTGTAACAGGCTACGAGCAGTACTTC

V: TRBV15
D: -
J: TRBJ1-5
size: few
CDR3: CATANDRLTQPQHF
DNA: TGTGCCACCGCGAACGACAGGCTTACTCAGCCCCAGCATTTT

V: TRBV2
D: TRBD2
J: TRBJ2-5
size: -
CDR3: CASSRGGSGETQYF
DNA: TGTGCCAGCAGCCGGGGGGGATCGGGAGAGACCCAGTACTTC

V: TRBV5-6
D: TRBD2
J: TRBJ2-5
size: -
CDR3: CASSLGGSSETQYF
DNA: TGTGCCAGCAGCTTAGGCGGGAGTTCGGAGACCCAGTACTTC

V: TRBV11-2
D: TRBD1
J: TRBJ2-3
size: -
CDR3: CASSSRDRYPTDTQYF
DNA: TGTGCCAGCAGCTCCCGGGACAGGTATCCCACAGATACGCAGTATTTT

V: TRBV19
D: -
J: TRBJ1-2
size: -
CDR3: CASSIGGRSDGYTF
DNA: TGTGCCAGTAGTATAGGGGGACGGAGCGATGGCTACACCTTC

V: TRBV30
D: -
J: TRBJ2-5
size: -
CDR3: CAWAGIRKETRYF
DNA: TGTGCCTGGGCGGGGATTCGGAAAGAGACCCGGTACTTC

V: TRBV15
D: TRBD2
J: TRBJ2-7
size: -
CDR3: CATSSRLAGEDAYF
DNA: TGTGCCACCAGCAGCCGACTAGCGGGTGAGGATGCGTACTTC

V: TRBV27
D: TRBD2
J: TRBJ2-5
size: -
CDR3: CASSPGTSGPRTQYF
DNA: TGTGCCAGCAGTCCCGGGACTAGCGGGCCGAGAACCCAGTACTTC

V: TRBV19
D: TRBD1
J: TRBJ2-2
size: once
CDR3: CASSYRGQVSGELFF
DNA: TGTGCCAGTAGTTACAGGGGGCAAGTTTCCGGGGAGCTGTTTTTT

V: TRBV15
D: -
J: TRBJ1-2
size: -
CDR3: CATSPGTVGYTF
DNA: TGTGCCACCAGCCCAGGGACCGTCGGCTACACCTTC

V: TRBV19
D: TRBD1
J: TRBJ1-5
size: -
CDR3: CASSISETGLQPQHF
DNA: TGTGCCAGTAGTATTTCCGAGACAGGGCTTCAGCCCCAGCATTTT

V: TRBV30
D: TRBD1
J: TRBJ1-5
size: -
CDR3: CAWTPPGGGAYSNQPQHF
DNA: TGTGCCTGGACCCCACCCGGAGGGGGCGCCTATAGCAATCAGCCCCAGCATTTT

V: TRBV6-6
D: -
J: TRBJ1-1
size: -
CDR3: CASSGGGTEAFF
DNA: TGTGCCAGCAGTGGAGGGGGGACTGAAGCTTTCTTT

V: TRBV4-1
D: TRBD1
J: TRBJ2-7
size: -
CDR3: CASSQEDRVGYEQYF
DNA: TGCGCCAGCAGCCAAGAAGACAGGGTAGGGTACGAGCAGTACTTC

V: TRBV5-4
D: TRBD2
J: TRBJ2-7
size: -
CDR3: CASSPTRRGGYEQYF
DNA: TGTGCCAGCAGTCCGACGCGTCGGGGGGGCTACGAGCAGTACTTC

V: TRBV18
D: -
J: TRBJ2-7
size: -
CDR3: CASSLRTKSYEQYF
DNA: TGTGCCAGCTCGCTCCGGACTAAATCCTACGAGCAGTACTTC

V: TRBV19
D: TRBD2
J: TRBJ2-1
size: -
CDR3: CASSSRLAGTYNEQFF
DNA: TGTGCCAGTAGTTCCCGACTAGCGGGAACCTACAATGAGCAGTTCTTC

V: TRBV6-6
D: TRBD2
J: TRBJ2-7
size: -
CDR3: CASTHGGGYEQYF
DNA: TGTGCCAGCACCCACGGGGGGGGGTACGAGCAGTACTTC

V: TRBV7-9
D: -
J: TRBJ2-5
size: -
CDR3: CASSFQGTIQETQYF
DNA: TGTGCCAGCAGCTTTCAGGGGACGATACAAGAGACCCAGTACTTC

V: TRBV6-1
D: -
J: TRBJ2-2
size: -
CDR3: CASSEYMGLFF
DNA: TGTGCCAGCAGTGAATATATGGGGCTGTTTTTT

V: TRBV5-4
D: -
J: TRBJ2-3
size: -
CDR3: CASTPPSTDTQYF
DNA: TGTGCCAGCACCCCCCCCAGCACAGATACGCAGTATTTT

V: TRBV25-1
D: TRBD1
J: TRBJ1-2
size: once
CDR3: CASSDRTGWGNYGYTF
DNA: TGTGCCAGCAGTGACAGGACAGGTTGGGGAAACTATGGCTACACCTTC

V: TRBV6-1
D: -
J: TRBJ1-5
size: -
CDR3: CASVRAAGVRPQHF
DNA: TGTGCCAGCGTCCGTGCGGCTGGGGTTCGGCCCCAGCATTTT

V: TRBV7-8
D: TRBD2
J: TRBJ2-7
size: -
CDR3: CASSLGPTSGTYEQYF
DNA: TGTGCCAGCAGCTTAGGTCCGACTAGCGGTACCTACGAGCAGTACTTC

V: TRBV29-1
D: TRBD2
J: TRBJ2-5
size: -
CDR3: CSGREAEETQYF
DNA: TGCAGCGGACGGGAGGCAGAGGAGACCCAGTACTTC

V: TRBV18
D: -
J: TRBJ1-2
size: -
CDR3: CASSPFGSGDGYTF
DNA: TGTGCCAGCTCACCGTTTGGGTCCGGGGATGGCTACACCTTC

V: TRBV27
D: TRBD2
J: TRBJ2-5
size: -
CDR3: CASSLFWTSGRGRETQYF
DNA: TGTGCCAGCAGTTTATTCTGGACTAGCGGGAGGGGGCGGGAGACCCAGTACTTC

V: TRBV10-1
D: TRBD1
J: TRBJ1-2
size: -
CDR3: CASSESTPTGGRYGYTF
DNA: TGCGCCAGCAGTGAGTCGACTCCTACAGGGGGCCGCTATGGCTACACCTTC

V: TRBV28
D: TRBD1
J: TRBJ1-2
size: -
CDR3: CASKIGGTGRANYGYTF
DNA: TGTGCCAGCAAAATAGGCGGGACAGGCCGAGCTAACTATGGCTACACCTTC

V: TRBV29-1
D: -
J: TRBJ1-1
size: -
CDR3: CSVDRANTEAFF
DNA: TGCAGCGTCGACAGAGCCAACACTGAAGCTTTCTTT